Below are 2 T cell receptor beta chains sequenced from a single sample in a study of control samples from healthy donors and cancer patients. Some clones are missing from TCRdb's copy, which holds only in-frame ones; the method was immunoSEQ multiplex PCR. This table has roughly 51,000 clones, roughly nine tenths appearing once. Source material: PBMCs. The receptors derive from a man aged 35 to 55 with colorectal cancer.

Here the CDR3 DNA reads TGTGCCAGCAGATCTCAGGGGGGGAGTTTAAGCGAGCAGTACTTC. Translating it yields CASRSQGGSLSEQYF. The rearrangement joins TRBV5-4 to TRBJ2-7; either TRBD1 or TRBD2 may fit D (7 bases each). V lost 5 bases to trimming and J lost 6 bases, with 21 bases between them. The CDR3 has 15 amino acids. Germline loops: CDR1 SGHNT, CDR2 YYREEE (reference sequence).

This chain uses TRBV23-1 with TRBJ1-1; tentatively, D is TRBD1 (6 bases). TRBV23-1 is an ORF, with its function uncertain. This CDR3 is built from 14 residues. Trimming took 0 bases from V and 10 from J, leaving 15 bases between them. The CDR3 reads CASSQSRQDARAFF. The CDR3 region has the DNA TGCGCCAGCAGTCAATCGAGACAGGACGCCAGAGCTTTCTTT.